These T cell receptor beta chains were read from a single sample in a study of blood T cell repertoires in COVID-19. Sequenced by immunoSEQ multiplex PCR; TCRdb stores in-frame clones only, minus some. The repertoire holds about 440,000 clones, about 85% seen once, with under 2% in the top ten. What was sequenced was PBMCs or T cells enriched from blood (not recorded which). The receptors here all came from a woman between 18 and 29 years old with acute COVID-19. The CDR3 runs from the conserved cysteine through the conserved F or W. Fields, in order: D gene, V gene, clone size, J gene, CDR3 DNA, CDR3 protein. D genes are given only for firm matches. The listing skips clone size in some rows; elsewhere it reads once, few, many or a size class.

D: TRBD2
V: TRBV7-2
size: NA
J: TRBJ2-5
DNA: TGTGCCAGCAGCTTAGGACTAGCGGGGCAAGAGACCCAGTACTTC
CDR3: CASSLGLAGQETQYF

D: TRBD2
V: TRBV6-5
size: NA
J: TRBJ2-2
DNA: TGTGCCAGCAGTTTCTCCGGGACTAGTCGTACCGGGGAGCTGTTTTTT
CDR3: CASSFSGTSRTGELFF

D: TRBD1
V: TRBV9
size: NA
J: TRBJ2-1
DNA: TGTGCCAGCAGCCCCCGACAGGGGGCCCCCTACAATGAGCAGTTCTTC
CDR3: CASSPRQGAPYNEQFF

D: TRBD1
V: TRBV12-3/TRBV12-4
size: NA
J: TRBJ1-1
DNA: TGTGCCAGCACCCCGACAGGGAGGACTGAAGCTTTCTTT
CDR3: CASTPTGRTEAFF

D: TRBD1
V: TRBV29-1
size: once
J: TRBJ1-1
DNA: TGCAGCGTCGGGGGGGACAGGGAGGGTATGTTGAACACTGAAGCTTTCTTT
CDR3: CSVGGDREGMLNTEAFF

D: TRBD1
V: TRBV12-3/TRBV12-4
size: NA
J: TRBJ1-1
DNA: TGTGCCAGCAGTGCCCAGGGGGCTACTGAAGCTTTCTTT
CDR3: CASSAQGATEAFF

D: NA
V: TRBV4-1
size: NA
J: TRBJ1-6
DNA: TGCGCCAGCAGCCAGGGTGCGGGGACCCGTCCACCCCTCCACTTT
CDR3: CASSQGAGTRPPLHF

D: TRBD1
V: TRBV2
size: NA
J: TRBJ1-1
DNA: TGTGCCAGCAGTTACAAAGGGACAGGGTCGAACACTGAAGCTTTCTTT
CDR3: CASSYKGTGSNTEAFF

D: NA
V: TRBV14
size: once
J: TRBJ1-2
DNA: TGTGCCAGCAGCCAAGAAAGGGGGTATGGCTACACCTTC
CDR3: CASSQERGYGYTF

D: TRBD2
V: TRBV29-1
size: NA
J: TRBJ2-1
DNA: TGCAGCGTTGAACCGGAGGGACTAGGGAATGAGCAGTTCTTC
CDR3: CSVEPEGLGNEQFF

D: NA
V: TRBV10-3
size: NA
J: TRBJ1-4
DNA: TGTGCCATCAGTGAGGCGACAGCTGAAAAACTGTTTTTT
CDR3: CAISEATAEKLFF

D: NA
V: TRBV5-5
size: once
J: TRBJ2-7
DNA: TGTGCCAGCAGCTTGGGTCCGGGAGAGAACTACGAGCAGTACTTC
CDR3: CASSLGPGENYEQYF

D: TRBD1
V: TRBV11-2
size: NA
J: TRBJ2-2
DNA: TGTGCCAGCAGCCTAAGACAGGGGATCGCGAACACCGGGGAGCTGTTTTTT
CDR3: CASSLRQGIANTGELFF

D: NA
V: TRBV6-5
size: NA
J: TRBJ2-1
DNA: TGTGCCAGCAGCCTACTAAGGGGTAATGAGTTCTTC
CDR3: CASSLLRGNEFF

D: TRBD1
V: TRBV18
size: NA
J: TRBJ1-1
DNA: TGTGCCAGCTCACCGATAGACAGGGGAGAAGCTTTCTTT
CDR3: CASSPIDRGEAFF

D: TRBD1
V: TRBV30
size: NA
J: TRBJ2-7
DNA: TGTGCCTGGAGCGGACAGGGCGGTCACGAGCAGTACTTC
CDR3: CAWSGQGGHEQYF

D: NA
V: TRBV7-9
size: NA
J: TRBJ1-5
DNA: TGTGCCAGCAGCTTAGAACAGGGTGGGGATCAGCCCCAGCATTTT
CDR3: CASSLEQGGDQPQHF

D: TRBD2
V: TRBV11-2
size: NA
J: TRBJ2-1
DNA: TGTGCCAGCAGCTCTCGGGTAGCGGGGGGCTATACCTACAATGAGCAGTTCTTC
CDR3: CASSSRVAGGYTYNEQFF

D: NA
V: TRBV7-3
size: NA
J: TRBJ2-5
DNA: TGTGCCAGCAGCACACGCGGGGACCAAGAGACCCAGTACTTC
CDR3: CASSTRGDQETQYF

D: NA
V: TRBV7-7
size: NA
J: TRBJ2-1
DNA: TGTGCCAGCAGCCGATTCCTGGGCGCCGGTTCAAACAATGAGCAGTTCTTC
CDR3: CASSRFLGAGSNNEQFF

D: NA
V: TRBV29-1
size: NA
J: TRBJ1-1
DNA: TGCAGCGCCCAGGCGGGGTCGGGCACTGAAGCTTTCTTT
CDR3: CSAQAGSGTEAFF

D: TRBD1
V: TRBV28
size: NA
J: TRBJ1-1
DNA: TGTGCCAGCAGCTCCATGGACAGGGTAAACACTGAAGCTTTCTTT
CDR3: CASSSMDRVNTEAFF

D: TRBD2
V: TRBV11-3
size: NA
J: TRBJ2-1
DNA: TGTGCCAGCAGCTCGGGACTAGCGAGGCTTTGGAATGAGCAGTTCTTC
CDR3: CASSSGLARLWNEQFF

D: NA
V: TRBV29-1
size: NA
J: TRBJ2-3
DNA: TGCAGTTCCACCGGCGGTGCTCACGGGGATACGCAGTATTTT
CDR3: CSSTGGAHGDTQYF

D: NA
V: TRBV28
size: NA
J: TRBJ1-5
DNA: TGTGCCAGCAGTTCGGCGGGGGTCAGTCAGCCCCAGCATTTT
CDR3: CASSSAGVSQPQHF

D: NA
V: TRBV19
size: NA
J: TRBJ1-1
DNA: TGTGCCAGTAGTATTGGGAGAAACACTGAAGCTTTCTTT
CDR3: CASSIGRNTEAFF

D: TRBD1
V: TRBV7-9
size: NA
J: TRBJ1-5
DNA: TGTGCCAGCAGCGAGACAGGGAGCCGCAATCAGCCCCAGCATTTT
CDR3: CASSETGSRNQPQHF

D: TRBD2
V: TRBV5-1
size: NA
J: TRBJ2-1
DNA: TGCGCCAGCACCCTGATAGCGGGAGGGGGCTACAATGAGCAGTTCTTC
CDR3: CASTLIAGGGYNEQFF

D: NA
V: TRBV9
size: NA
J: TRBJ1-4
DNA: TGTGCCAGCAGCCCCCACAGGGCAACTAATGAAAAACTGTTTTTT
CDR3: CASSPHRATNEKLFF

D: TRBD1
V: TRBV3-1/TRBV3-2
size: NA
J: TRBJ1-6
DNA: TGTGCCAGCAGCCCCATCCTGGGGGGGTACGGGACAGGAAAATCACCCCTCCACTTT
CDR3: CASSPILGGYGTGKSPLHF

D: TRBD2
V: TRBV7-8
size: NA
J: TRBJ2-4
DNA: TGTGCCAGCAGCTTAATTTCCGTAACTAGCGGGGTCCAAAACATTCAGTACTTC
CDR3: CASSLISVTSGVQNIQYF

D: NA
V: TRBV7-9
size: NA
J: TRBJ2-5
DNA: TGTGCCAGCAGCTTAGGACATGGGGAGACCCAGTACTTC
CDR3: CASSLGHGETQYF

D: TRBD2
V: TRBV6-2/TRBV6-3
size: NA
J: TRBJ2-7
DNA: TGTGCCAGCAGTTCACCCCCCACTAGCGGATATACCTACGAGCAGTACTTC
CDR3: CASSSPPTSGYTYEQYF

D: NA
V: TRBV2
size: few
J: TRBJ1-5
DNA: TGTGCCAGCAGGCAAAGGGAGGGGGGAACCCAGCCCCAGCATTTT
CDR3: CASRQREGGTQPQHF

D: TRBD2
V: TRBV27
size: NA
J: TRBJ2-1
DNA: TGTGCCAGCAGTATAGCGGGGGATTCCTACAATGAGCAGTTCTTC
CDR3: CASSIAGDSYNEQFF

D: NA
V: TRBV30
size: NA
J: TRBJ2-7
DNA: TGTGCCTGGAGTAGGTCTGGGCCAGTCTACGAGCAGTACTTC
CDR3: CAWSRSGPVYEQYF

D: NA
V: TRBV15
size: NA
J: TRBJ2-3
DNA: TGTGCCACCGTAACAGGGTTTAACACAGATACGCAGTATTTT
CDR3: CATVTGFNTDTQYF

D: TRBD2
V: TRBV6-5
size: NA
J: TRBJ2-7
DNA: TGTGCCAGCAGGCTAGCGGGATTTGACGAGCAGTACTTC
CDR3: CASRLAGFDEQYF

D: NA
V: TRBV6-5
size: NA
J: TRBJ1-1
DNA: TGTGCCAGCAGTTACTCAGGAGGGAGGAGTGCTGAAGCTTTCTTT
CDR3: CASSYSGGRSAEAFF

D: NA
V: TRBV5-4
size: few
J: TRBJ1-6
DNA: TGTGCCAGCAGCTCCAGGGGAAGGGTGGTCCCCCTCCACTTT
CDR3: CASSSRGRVVPLHF

D: NA
V: TRBV7-2
size: NA
J: TRBJ1-1
DNA: TGTGCCAGCAGCTTGCAGGGGCTAAGCACTGAAGCTTTCTTT
CDR3: CASSLQGLSTEAFF

D: NA
V: TRBV19
size: NA
J: TRBJ2-1
DNA: TGTGCCAGTACCCCAGGCCTTTACAATGAGCAGTTCTTC
CDR3: CASTPGLYNEQFF

D: TRBD1
V: TRBV2
size: NA
J: TRBJ2-3
DNA: TGTGCCAGCAGCGGACAGGGGGTACCCACAGATACGCAGTATTTT
CDR3: CASSGQGVPTDTQYF

D: NA
V: TRBV27
size: NA
J: TRBJ1-1
DNA: TGTGCCAGACAAATAGAGCAGGGAGAAGCTTTCTTT
CDR3: CARQIEQGEAFF

D: NA
V: TRBV5-1
size: NA
J: TRBJ2-7
DNA: TGCGCCAGCAGCCCAGGAGAACGGGGGTCCAACGAGCAGTACTTC
CDR3: CASSPGERGSNEQYF

D: NA
V: TRBV4-1
size: NA
J: TRBJ1-1
DNA: TGCGCCAGCAGCCAAGATCCGGGGTATAGTACTGAAGCTTTCTTT
CDR3: CASSQDPGYSTEAFF

D: NA
V: TRBV27
size: few
J: TRBJ1-1
DNA: TGTGCCAGCTCCGGAGGGAACACTGAAGCTTTCTTT
CDR3: CASSGGNTEAFF

D: TRBD1
V: TRBV7-9
size: NA
J: TRBJ1-1
DNA: TGTGCCAGCAGCACCTGGACAGGGGGGGATGCCTACCGAGCTTTCTTT
CDR3: CASSTWTGGDAYRAFF

D: NA
V: TRBV5-1
size: NA
J: TRBJ2-7
DNA: TGCGCCAGCAGCTTGGAGAGGAATGCCTACGAGCAGTACTTC
CDR3: CASSLERNAYEQYF

D: TRBD1
V: TRBV24-1
size: NA
J: TRBJ1-5
DNA: TGTGCCACCGCCTCAGGGGGCGGGGGTCAGCCCCAGCATTTT
CDR3: CATASGGGGQPQHF

D: TRBD1
V: TRBV29-1
size: few
J: TRBJ1-1
DNA: TGCAGCGTTGTGGACAGGGGGCCAAACACTGAAGCTTTCTTT
CDR3: CSVVDRGPNTEAFF

D: NA
V: TRBV5-5
size: NA
J: TRBJ1-1
DNA: TGTGCCAGCAGCCCAGCGGCGGCCAGGAATGAAGCTTTCTTT
CDR3: CASSPAAARNEAFF

D: NA
V: TRBV5-1
size: NA
J: TRBJ2-1
DNA: TGCGCCAGCAGCTTGGCACAGGCTAGCTCCTACAATGAGCAGTTCTTC
CDR3: CASSLAQASSYNEQFF

D: NA
V: TRBV18
size: NA
J: TRBJ2-7
DNA: TGTGCCAGCTCACCGGGACACCTAGTTTACGAGCAGTACTTC
CDR3: CASSPGHLVYEQYF

D: NA
V: TRBV10-3
size: NA
J: TRBJ1-1
DNA: TGTGCCATCAGTGAGCGTGCAGGGGAAGCTTTCTTT
CDR3: CAISERAGEAFF

D: NA
V: TRBV12-5
size: NA
J: TRBJ1-2
DNA: TGTGCTAGTGGTCCGACTCTGAGGGGGGGCGGCTACACCTTC
CDR3: CASGPTLRGGGYTF

D: TRBD1
V: TRBV10-3
size: NA
J: TRBJ1-3
DNA: TGTGCCATCAGTGGCGGGACAGTGGGAAACACCATATATTTT
CDR3: CAISGGTVGNTIYF

D: NA
V: TRBV4-2
size: NA
J: TRBJ1-5
DNA: TGTGCCAGCAGCCAATCAAGGGGGGGTATTCAGCCCCAGCATTTT
CDR3: CASSQSRGGIQPQHF

D: TRBD1
V: TRBV27
size: NA
J: TRBJ2-5
DNA: TGTGCCAGCAGTTTAATCGCGACAGGGGGCCAGGAGACCCAGTACTTC
CDR3: CASSLIATGGQETQYF